Described below is a single T cell receptor (beta chain) sequence and its context. In terms of age and location, participants ranged from roughly 18 to 100 years and lived in about 25 US areas. The data were obtained in a study of blood T cell repertoires in COVID-19. Background on the study: Samples representing acute and convalescent COVID-19 were sourced from the United States, Italy and Spain.

How the authors handled the data: Amplification from reference gene primers served as the basis for estimated nucleated cell counts. The table came from immunoSEQ multiplex PCR; TCRdb's copy has only in-frame clones and leaves some out. That table is the source of V, J and clone size, and D and trimming were worked out from the DNA. The top ten clones hold roughly 2% of a sample with 350,000 to 450,000 clones, around 87% of them seen once. The germline V gene encodes CDR1 SGHDT and CDR2 YYEEEE. The CDR3 length is 15 residues. The V end was cut by 2 bases, the J end by 2 bases, with 14 bases between. The chain uses TRBV5-6 and TRBJ2-7; D perhaps matches TRBD1 (6 bases). Sequencing was carried out using PBMCs or T cells enriched from blood (not recorded which). The origin of this receptor is a middle-aged man in a cohort exposed to, infected with or recovered from COVID-19 (not recorded which). The CDR3 sequence is CASSLSPGAAYEQYF. CDR3 DNA sequence: TGTGCCAGCAGCTTATCGCCAGGGGCCGCCTACGAGCAGTACTTC.